This T cell receptor (beta chain) was sequenced in a study of blood T cell repertoires in COVID-19. Study information: The origin of the acute and convalescent COVID-19 samples was the United States, Italy and Spain. PBMCs, B-cell-depleted T cells, or T cells provided the cDNA or gDNA that made up the material.

CDR1 and CDR2 (germline): GTSNPN, SVGIG (reference sequence). Trimming shortened V by 3 bases and J by 2 bases, and 17 bases separated the two germline ends. CDR3 length equals 15 residues. Clones were read by immunoSEQ multiplex PCR, and TCRdb kept only the in-frame ones, dropping some. The data contain over 200,000 clones, about 89% of them singletons. The sequenced sample was peripheral blood. The V gene is TRBV30, the J gene TRBJ2-7; tentative D call: TRBD2 (7 bases). The sequence was collected from a man in his forties or fifties who had recovered from COVID-19. The CDR3 coding sequence is TGTGCCTGGAGAGACCACTTGCGGGGGCCCTACGAGCAGTACTTC. Protein: CAWRDHLRGPYEQYF.